The table lists the clone carrying this T cell receptor beta chain with a few counts. Unique molecular identifiers tagged the TCRbeta library. Each CDR3 protein is one row after TCRdb ran MiXCR on the PCR reads. Of 200,000 to 300,000 distinct CDR3 sequences in the sample, about 11% were seen once. Trimming left V 2 bases short and J 4 bases short, with 12 bases between. The CDR3 runs to 14 residues. This specimen comes from a study of T-cell reconstitution after alpha-beta-depleted transplantation in children. This sequence was found in a human donor who donated a stem cell graft to a child with acute lymphoblastic leukemia. Sequences were derived from PBMCs from the stem cell graft donor, sampled from the stem cell graft. J is TRBJ2-7 and V is TRBV12-3 or TRBV12-4, with no clear D. The CDR3 is CASSLREQPYEQYF. CDR3 DNA: TGTGCCAGCAGTTTAAGAGAACAGCCATACGAGCAGTACTTC.